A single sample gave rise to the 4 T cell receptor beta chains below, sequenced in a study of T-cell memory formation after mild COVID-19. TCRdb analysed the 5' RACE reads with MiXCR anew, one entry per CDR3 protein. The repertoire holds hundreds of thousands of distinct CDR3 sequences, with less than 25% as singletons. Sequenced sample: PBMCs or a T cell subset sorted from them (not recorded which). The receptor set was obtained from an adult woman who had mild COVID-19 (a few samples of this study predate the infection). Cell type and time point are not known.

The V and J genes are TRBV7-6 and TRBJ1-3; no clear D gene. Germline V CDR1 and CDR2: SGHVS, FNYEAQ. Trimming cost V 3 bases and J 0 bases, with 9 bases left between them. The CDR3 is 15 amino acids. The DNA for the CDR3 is TGTGCCAGCAGCTTTGGAGTCGGCTCTGGAAACACCATATATTTT. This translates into CASSFGVGSGNTIYF.

This chain's CDR3 is CASRGTSGPFF. The CDR3 bases are TGTGCCAGCAGGGGGACTAGCGGACCGTTCTTC. The rearrangement joins TRBV12-3 or TRBV12-4 to TRBJ2-1, with 11 bases fitting TRBD2. Germline trimming cut 6 bases from V and 15 bases from J; bases unmatched to any gene: 4. The length of the CDR3 is 11 residues.

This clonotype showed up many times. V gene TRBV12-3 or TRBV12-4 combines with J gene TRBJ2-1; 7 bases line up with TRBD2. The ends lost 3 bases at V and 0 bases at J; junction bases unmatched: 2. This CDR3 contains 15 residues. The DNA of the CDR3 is TGTGCCAGCAGTTTCTGGACTAGCTCCTACAATGAGCAGTTCTTC. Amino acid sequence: CASSFWTSSYNEQFF.

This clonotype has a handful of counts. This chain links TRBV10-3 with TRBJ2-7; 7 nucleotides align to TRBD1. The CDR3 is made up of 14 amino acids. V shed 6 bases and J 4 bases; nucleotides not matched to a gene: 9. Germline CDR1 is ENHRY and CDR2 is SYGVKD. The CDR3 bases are TGTGCCATCAGGTCGACAGGGTACGTTTACGAGCAGTACTTC. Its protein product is CAIRSTGYVYEQYF.